This T cell receptor (beta chain) was documented in a study of Ad26.COV2.S vaccination and SARS-CoV-2 variants. General study points: Reported post-vaccination CD8+ and CD4+ T cell responses to spike showed substantial breadth. Measures of TCR breadth and depth may have fallen short of total T cell responses.

Concerning this clone: Its antigen remains unknown.

Documented treatment: around 19 received Ad26.COV2.S at low or high dose, single or two shots; about 5 received placebo; per-sample allocation not given. Sampling happened 63 days after the first vaccine or placebo injection. The study used a vaccine consisting of an Ad26 vector that expressed Wuhan-strain SARS-CoV-2 spike. Germline CDR1 SEHNR, CDR2 FQNEAQ (reference sequence). The CDR3 runs to 13 residues. Trimming stripped 8 bases from V and 2 bases from J, with 13 bases between. The data were produced by immunoSEQ multiplex PCR, yet TCRdb's version contains in-frame clones alone and is incomplete. The table includes over 450,000 clones, roughly nine tenths detected once.

The clonotype originates from a person aged 18-60 years who received the Ad26.COV2.S COVID-19 vaccine or a placebo. The sequenced sample was peripheral blood, obtained in a trial of Ad26.COV2.S vaccine versus placebo. The rearrangement joins TRBV7-9 to TRBJ2-7; D tentatively reads TRBD1 or TRBD2 (6 bases each). The DNA of the CDR3 is TGTGCCAGCGGCGAGGGGGGCACCTACGAGCAGTACTTC. This translates into CASGEGGTYEQYF.